Following are 30 T cell receptor beta chains from one sample sequenced in a study of T cell responses to AZD1222 COVID-19 vaccine. The data were produced by immunoSEQ multiplex PCR, yet TCRdb's version contains in-frame clones alone and is incomplete. The sample has 100,000 or so clones, 75% to 90% seen once. The sample consisted of peripheral blood, taken 28 days after the second AZD1222 dose. These TCRs come from an adult who received the AZD1222 COVID-19 vaccine.

The V gene is TRBV9, the J gene TRBJ2-2; D unclear. The V gene lost 0 bases and the J gene lost 0 bases, with 15 bases spanning the gap. The CDR3 is made up of 18 amino acids. The germline V gene encodes CDR1 SGDLS and CDR2 YYNGEE. The CDR3 here is CASSVDFRAGSNTGELFF. CDR3 DNA sequence: TGTGCCAGCAGCGTAGATTTTCGGGCAGGATCGAACACCGGGGAGCTGTTTTTT.

This sequence joins TRBV9 and TRBJ1-3; D is possibly TRBD1 (6 bases). V dropped 0 bases and J dropped 4 bases, with 8 bases sitting between them. The CDR3 sequence is 14 residues long. Germline CDR1 SGDLS, CDR2 YYNGEE. This CDR3 is CASSVAGQGNTIYF. The DNA for the CDR3 is TGTGCCAGCAGCGTAGCAGGACAGGGAAACACCATATATTTT.

The chain couples TRBV2 to TRBJ2-7, with a weak D call TRBD2 (5 bases). V shed 6 bases and J shed 0 bases, with 9 bases lying between them. The CDR3 loop spans 13 amino acids. Per germline, CDR1 SNHLY and CDR2 FYNNEI. In nucleotides, the CDR3 is TGTGCCAGCAGGCTCGGGGTCTCCTACGAGCAGTACTTC. Amino acid sequence: CASRLGVSYEQYF.

V usage is TRBV6-4 and J usage is TRBJ2-2, with D possibly TRBD1 on 5 matching bases. The V gene lost 4 bases and the J gene lost 5 bases, with 8 bases spanning the gap. Germline CDR1 is MRHNA and CDR2 is SNTAGT. This CDR3 comprises 13 residues. The CDR3 DNA reads as TGTGCCAGCAGTGGTCAGGGAACCGGGGAGCTGTTTTTT. Translation: CASSGQGTGELFF.

The chain combines TRBV6-5 with TRBJ1-3, with D perhaps matching TRBD1 (6 bases). The CDR3 has 15 amino acids. V dropped 5 bases and J dropped 0 bases, with 11 bases sitting between them. The germline V gene encodes CDR1 MNHEY and CDR2 SVGAGI. The CDR3 region is CASSRTANSGNTIYF. For the CDR3, the DNA is TGTGCCAGCAGTCGGACAGCCAACTCTGGAAACACCATATATTTT.

The V and J genes are TRBV7-8 and TRBJ2-7; D remains unclear. The germline V gene encodes CDR1 SGHVS and CDR2 FQNEAQ. This CDR3 has 11 amino acids. V gave up 7 bases and J gave up 4 bases, with 8 bases separating them. CDR3 region: CASNRAYEQYF. CDR3 DNA sequence: TGTGCCAGCAACCGGGCTTACGAGCAGTACTTC.

This chain connects TRBV12-3 or TRBV12-4 to TRBJ1-4; no clear D. The CDR3 is 11 amino acids. Trimming took 1 base from V and 7 from J, leaving 1 base between them. This CDR3 is CASSLGEKLFF. The DNA for the CDR3 is TGTGCCAGCAGTTTAGGTGAAAAACTGTTTTTT.

The rearrangement links TRBV7-2 to TRBJ1-4; 7 positions agree with TRBD1. Germline V gene lookup returns CDR1 SGHTA and CDR2 FQGNSA. V dropped 5 bases and J dropped 7; count of bases not matched to a gene: 7. The CDR3 spans 14 residues. The CDR3 nucleotides are TGTGCCAGCAGCCGGGACAGAGGTCTTGAAAAACTGTTTTTT. Protein: CASSRDRGLEKLFF.

This rearrangement joins TRBV27 to TRBJ1-5, with 7 bases aligning to TRBD1. V trimming: 5 bases; J trimming: 1 base; junction bases outside the gene matches: 5. CDR1 MNHEY and CDR2 SMNVEV come from the germline V gene (reference sequence). The CDR3 spans 15 residues. The CDR3 spells CASSTRTGSNQPQHF. The CDR3 DNA is TGTGCCAGCAGTACCAGGACAGGAAGCAATCAGCCCCAGCATTTT.

This clone appeared a few times. This rearrangement joins TRBV5-4 to TRBJ2-1; TRBD2 might be the D (6 bases). Germline V gene data show CDR1 as SGHNT and CDR2 as YYREEE (reference sequence). The CDR3 spans 16 residues. Trimming pared 4 bases from V and 3 bases from J, leaving 17 bases between. This CDR3 reads CASSQGLPIIYNEQFF. CDR3 DNA sequence: TGTGCCAGCAGCCAGGGACTCCCTATAATCTACAATGAGCAGTTCTTC.

The V gene is TRBV6-2 or TRBV6-3, the J gene TRBJ2-2; 7 bases are a match to TRBD2. Germline CDR1 is MNHEY and CDR2 is SVGEGT. After removal of 7 bases from V and 9 bases from J, the junction contained 11 bases not matched to a gene. This CDR3 contains 14 residues. The CDR3 DNA reads TGTGCCAGCAACCCGGGAGGCTCGATCCGGGAGCTGTTTTTT. Its translation: CASNPGGSIRELFF.

In its sample, this clone was seen once. V and J are TRBV7-2 and TRBJ2-7; 11 bases align to TRBD2. The CDR3 consists of 15 residues. V lost 5 bases, J lost 5 bases, and 8 bases stayed unmatched. The germline V gene has CDR1 SGHTA and CDR2 FQGNSA. CDR3 region: CASSPTGLAGDEQYF. The CDR3 coding sequence is TGTGCCAGCAGCCCCACTGGACTAGCGGGTGACGAGCAGTACTTC.

This clone was seen a few times. CDR3 bases: TGTGCCAGCAGTACACAGGGGGCGCGTTCGGACGAGCAGTACTTC. Its translation: CASSTQGARSDEQYF. The genes are TRBV6-5 and TRBJ2-7; 9 bases are a match to TRBD1. The CDR3 is made up of 15 amino acids. The J segment lost 5 bases and the V segment lost 5 bases, leaving 10 bases of the junction unmatched. Germline lookup yields CDR1 MNHEY and CDR2 SVGAGI.

This sequence joins TRBV7-9 and TRBJ2-1, with a possible D match to TRBD1 (6 bases). V lost 6 bases and J 8 bases, leaving 17 bases between the germline ends. Germline-derived CDR1 and CDR2 are SEHNR and FQNEAQ (reference sequence). There are 14 residues in the CDR3. CDR3 protein: CASRAWTQGYEQFF. The CDR3 bases are TGTGCCAGCAGAGCCTGGACACAGGGTTATGAGCAGTTCTTC.

The chain combines TRBV10-2 with TRBJ1-5; the D gene is possibly TRBD1 (5 bases). The CDR3 has 13 residues. From germline, CDR1 is WSHSY and CDR2 SAAADI. V shed 3 bases and J shed 7 bases, with 10 bases lying between them. The chain's CDR3 is CASSEGEWQPQHF. For the CDR3, the DNA is TGCGCCAGCAGTGAAGGGGAATGGCAGCCCCAGCATTTT.

This chain uses TRBV19 with TRBJ2-1; the match to TRBD2 covers 9 bases. The CDR3 extends over 15 amino acids. With V trimmed by 3 bases and J by 6 bases, 6 bases remained unmatched. Per the germline V gene, CDR1 is LNHDA and CDR2 is SQIVND (reference sequence). The DNA for the CDR3 is TGTGCCAGTAGTATGGGACTAGCACGGAGCAATGAGCAGTTCTTC. Translating it yields CASSMGLARSNEQFF.

The chain combines TRBV25-1 with TRBJ1-4; D gene ambiguous. CDR1 and CDR2 from the germline V gene are MGHDK and SYGVNS. The CDR3 runs to 14 residues. The V end lost 3 bases, the J end lost 8 bases, and 13 bases lay between the germline ends. CDR3 coding DNA: TGTGCCAGCAGTGATGGTAGGGTTAACGAAAAACTGTTTTTT. Protein: CASSDGRVNEKLFF.

This clone was counted between two and nine times. V gene TRBV10-3 combines with J gene TRBJ2-7; no clear D. Per the germline V gene, CDR1 is ENHRY and CDR2 is SYGVKD. CDR3 length: 13 residues. The ends were cut back, 5 bases at V and 0 bases at J, with 8 bases in the middle. The CDR3 DNA follows: TGTGCCATCAGTACCGGATACTCCTACGAGCAGTACTTC. Translating it yields CAISTGYSYEQYF.

The CDR3 DNA reads as TGTGCCAGCAGCGATAGACTGGGGACCCATACGCAGTATTTT. Its protein is CASSDRLGTHTQYF. The chain uses TRBV11-2 and TRBJ2-3; D may match TRBD1 or TRBD2 (5 bases each). V dropped 5 bases and J dropped 7 bases, with 16 bases sitting between them. CDR3 length equals 14 residues. CDR1 SGHAT and CDR2 FQNNGV come from the germline V gene.

This chain links TRBV9 with TRBJ1-3; 8 bases line up with TRBD1. In germline, CDR1 is SGDLS, CDR2 YYNGEE. This CDR3 spans 16 amino acids. V lost 1 base to trimming and J lost 0 bases; unmatched junction nucleotides: 3. The CDR3 sequence is CASSVRDRLSGNTIYF. The CDR3 region has the DNA TGTGCCAGCAGCGTAAGGGACAGGCTCTCTGGAAACACCATATATTTT.

The gene calls are TRBV5-1 and TRBJ2-2, with 9 bases identical to TRBD2. The J segment lost 4 bases and the V segment lost 4 bases, leaving 5 bases of the junction unmatched. Per germline, CDR1 SGHRS and CDR2 YFSETQ. The CDR3 loop spans 15 amino acids. CDR3 DNA sequence: TGCGCCAGCAGCGTGACGGGACTAGCCACCGGGGAGCTGTTTTTT. Residues: CASSVTGLATGELFF.

This chain uses TRBV5-1 with TRBJ1-1; 7 bases map to TRBD1. J lost 2 bases, V lost 4 bases, and 5 bases had no gene match. Germline V gene data show CDR1 as SGHRS and CDR2 as YFSETQ. CDR3 length: 14 residues. The CDR3 DNA reads TGCGCCAGCAGCAGGGGGCTGGGAAACACTGAAGCTTTCTTT. It encodes CASSRGLGNTEAFF.

Only one count was recorded for this clone. CDR3 in DNA: TGTGCCAGCAGTACTACGTCGAGGACTGAAGCTTTCTTT. This codes for CASSTTSRTEAFF. V usage is TRBV7-2 and J usage is TRBJ1-1; D remains unclear. Germline CDR1 is SGHTA and CDR2 is FQGNSA. CDR3 length equals 13 residues. Trimming pared 6 bases from V and 5 bases from J, leaving 13 bases between. The complete variable domain, with remaining parts taken from reference TRBV7-2 and TRBJ1-1, reads GAGVSQSPSNKVTEKGKDVELRCDPISGHTALYWYRQSLGQGLEFLIYFQGNSAPDKSGLPSDRFSAERTGGSVSTLTIQRTQQEDSAVYLCASSTTSRTEAFFGQGTRLTVV.

This clone occurred once. The chain combines TRBV6-2 or TRBV6-3 with TRBJ2-2; D ambiguous. Germline CDR1 is MNHEY and CDR2 is SVGEGT. Trimming shortened V by 6 bases and J by 6 bases, and 14 bases separated the two germline ends. The CDR3 covers 14 residues. The chain's CDR3 is CASSLSSQAGELFF. The CDR3, as DNA: TGTGCCAGCAGCCTCTCGAGCCAGGCCGGGGAGCTGTTTTTT.

The rearrangement links TRBV2 to TRBJ2-1; 11 bases are shared with TRBD2. The CDR3 is 15 residues long. The J segment lost 6 bases and the V segment lost 11 bases, leaving 12 bases of the junction unmatched. Germline V gene lookup returns CDR1 SNHLY and CDR2 FYNNEI. CDR3 nucleotide sequence: TGTGCCGGATCCTTACTAGCGGGAGTCAGCAATGAGCAGTTCTTC. Translation gives CAGSLLAGVSNEQFF.

This clone was found many times. The chain combines TRBV3-1 (or the pseudogene TRBV3-2) with TRBJ2-1; D might be TRBD1 (5 bases). This CDR3 comprises 14 residues. The V end was cut by 1 base, the J end by 7 bases, with 11 bases between. Germline values: CDR1 LGHDT, CDR2 YNNKEL (reference sequence). The CDR3 coding sequence is TGTGCCAGCAGCCAAGCTATGACAGCGAATGAGCAGTTCTTC. The encoded protein is CASSQAMTANEQFF.

J is TRBJ2-7 and V is TRBV5-4, with D perhaps matching TRBD2 (6 bases). The germline CDR1 and CDR2 sequences are SGHNT and YYREEE (reference sequence). This CDR3 has 15 residues. Trimming removed 4 bases at V and 2 bases at J, with 16 bases between. CDR3 in DNA: TGTGCCAGCAGCCCCGCGGGGACGCCGCCCTACGAGCAGTACTTC. Translation: CASSPAGTPPYEQYF.

V gene TRBV12-3 or TRBV12-4 combines with J gene TRBJ2-4, with unresolved D. The CDR3 length is 12 residues. Trimming cost V 3 bases and J 8 bases, with 8 bases left between them. CDR3 amino acids: CASSLSRDIQYF. DNA for the CDR3: TGTGCCAGCAGTTTGTCTAGGGACATTCAGTACTTC.

The rearrangement joins TRBV3-1 (or the pseudogene TRBV3-2) to TRBJ1-1, with D unclear. CDR3 size: 15 residues. The ends were cut back, 3 bases at V and 1 base at J, with 12 bases in the middle. From germline, CDR1 is LGHDT and CDR2 YNNKEL (reference sequence). The chain's CDR3 is CASSQGILSNTEAFF. DNA for the CDR3: TGTGCCAGCAGCCAGGGTATACTATCGAACACTGAAGCTTTCTTT.

The chain links TRBV6-2 or TRBV6-3 to TRBJ2-7, with 8 bases lining up with TRBD2. Trimming removed 4 bases from V and 3 bases from J; junction bases left unmatched: 8. From germline, CDR1 is MNHEY and CDR2 SVGEGT. CDR3 length: 15 residues. The CDR3 sequence is CASSSARLANYEQYF. In DNA form, the CDR3 reads TGTGCCAGCAGTTCCGCCCGACTAGCGAACTACGAGCAGTACTTC.